Below are 14 T cell receptor beta chains sequenced from a single sample in a study of blood T cell repertoires in COVID-19. Clones were sequenced by immunoSEQ multiplex PCR, and TCRdb holds only the in-frame ones, with some missing. The sample records approximately 180,000 clones, 88% being singletons. The sequenced sample consisted of peripheral blood. These receptors were collected from a human donor in a cohort sampled during active COVID-19.

Of note for this clone: Sequence at one end of the junction differs from germline and may be a read error. This chain joins TRBV3-1 (or the pseudogene TRBV3-2) and TRBJ2-2, with 7 bases lining up with TRBD1. There are 15 residues in the CDR3. From germline, CDR1 is LGHDT and CDR2 YNNKEL (reference sequence). CDR3 in amino acids: CASSSLTGNAGELFF. DNA of the CDR3: TGTGCCAGCAGCTCCCTGACAGGGAACGCCGGGGAGCTGTTTTTT.

In this sample, this clone turned up once. V gene TRBV5-1 combines with J gene TRBJ1-6; D remains unclear. V was trimmed by 0 bases and J by 5 bases, leaving 6 bases between them. The CDR3 covers 14 residues. The germline V gene encodes CDR1 SGHRS and CDR2 YFSETQ. CDR3 sequence (DNA): TGCGCCAGCAGCTTGGGGGCAGATAATTCACCCCTCCACTTT. This translates into CASSLGADNSPLHF.

This chain links TRBV7-2 with TRBJ2-2, with D possibly being TRBD1 (5 bases). The CDR3 spans 15 residues. Looked up from germline, CDR1 is SGHTA and CDR2 is FQGNSA. Trimming left V 2 bases short and J 3 bases short, with 10 bases between. The CDR3 sequence: CASSLRQGYTGELFF. CDR3 sequence (DNA): TGTGCCAGCAGCTTAAGGCAGGGTTACACCGGGGAGCTGTTTTTT.

This chain uses TRBV5-5 with TRBJ1-4; D possibly corresponds to TRBD1 (5 bases). The CDR3 has 16 residues. Per the germline V gene, CDR1 is SGHKS and CDR2 is YYEKEE (reference sequence). Trimming took 4 bases from V and 8 from J, leaving 21 bases between them. The CDR3 reads CASSKTGWAGGEKLFF. Written as DNA, the CDR3 is TGTGCCAGCAGCAAAACAGGTTGGGCTGGGGGGGAAAAACTGTTTTTT.

Regarding this clone: The same CDR3 is also encoded by other DNA sequences in this sample. This CDR3 is CASSQAYSNQPQHF. CDR3 DNA sequence: TGTGCCAGCAGCCAGGCTTATAGCAATCAGCCCCAGCATTTT. V is TRBV3-1 (or the pseudogene TRBV3-2) and J is TRBJ1-5; D remains ambiguous. The CDR3 contains 14 residues. Germline V gene lookup returns CDR1 LGHDT and CDR2 YNNKEL (reference sequence). V was clipped by 3 bases and J by 0 bases, with 6 bases between them.

As concerns this clone: Other DNA sequences in this specimen translate into the identical CDR3. The rearrangement uses TRBV18 and TRBJ1-1; TRBD1 matches at 7 bases. V shed 2 bases and J 3 bases; nucleotides not matched to a gene: 3. The CDR3 covers 14 residues. The germline CDR1 and CDR2 sequences are KGHSH and LQKENI. CDR3 coding DNA: TGTGCCAGCTCACCAAGGACAGGTGACACTGAAGCTTTCTTT. Protein product: CASSPRTGDTEAFF.

CDR3 DNA: TGCGCCAGCAGCCAAGGAAGGTGGCGGGAGGTCGTGGTAGATACGCAGTATTTT. This translates into CASSQGRWREVVVDTQYF. The chain is built from TRBV4-3 and TRBJ2-3; 8 positions agree with TRBD2. V shed 1 base, J shed 5 bases, and the junction held 14 bases outside the gene matches. CDR1 is LGHNA, CDR2 YSLEER, per germline. CDR3 length: 18 residues.

This clone was observed a few times. The chain carries TRBV10-1 and TRBJ1-2; D remains ambiguous. Trimming took off 2 bases at V and 2 bases at J, with 9 bases between the two ends. The CDR3 covers 14 residues. The germline gives CDR1 WNHNN, CDR2 SYGVQD (reference sequence). CDR3 bases: TGCGCCAGCAGTGAGCAGCGAGGGAACTATGGCTACACCTTC. It yields the protein CASSEQRGNYGYTF.

This clone was counted a single time. The chain recombines TRBV4-1 with TRBJ1-2, with a tentative D call TRBD1 (5 bases). CDR1 and CDR2 (germline): MGHRA, YSYEKL. The CDR3 totals 15 residues. V was clipped by 5 bases and J by 0 bases, with 13 bases between them. The CDR3 nucleotides are TGCGCCAGCAGCGCCCAGGGTACAACTAACTATGGCTACACCTTC. Protein product: CASSAQGTTNYGYTF.

The rearrangement links TRBV5-8 to TRBJ2-2, with D possibly TRBD2 on 5 matching bases. The CDR3 totals 17 residues. Looked up from germline, CDR1 is SGHTS and CDR2 is YDEGEE. Trimming cost V 0 bases and J 4 bases, with 16 bases left between them. CDR3 DNA sequence: TGTGCCAGCAGCTTGGAGGGTGGTGCGAGGGTCACCGGGGAGCTGTTTTTT. This sequence encodes CASSLEGGARVTGELFF.

J is TRBJ2-7 and V is TRBV5-5; possibly TRBD1 for D (7 bases). Germline CDR1 is SGHKS and CDR2 is YYEKEE (reference sequence). With 0 bases removed from V and 7 bases from J, the gap between germline ends came to 17 bases. There are 15 residues in the CDR3. CDR3 region: CASSLATGQGREQYF. The CDR3 DNA sequence: TGTGCCAGCAGCTTGGCGACAGGGCAGGGGAGGGAGCAGTACTTC.

This sequence joins TRBV29-1 and TRBJ2-1; 7 positions agree with TRBD1. The J segment lost 10 bases and the V segment lost 5 bases, leaving 23 bases of the junction unmatched. Germline V lookup: CDR1 SQVTM, CDR2 ANQGSEA. The CDR3 is 17 amino acids. The CDR3 DNA follows: TGCAGCGTTTGGCCAGCGACCGGGACAGCCGGTTTTTGGGAGCAGTTCTTC. It codes for CSVWPATGTAGFWEQFF.

The J gene is TRBJ2-7, the V gene TRBV28, with unresolved D. Germline V gene lookup returns CDR1 MDHEN and CDR2 SYDVKM. V was shortened by 3 bases and J by 7 bases, with 10 bases between the two germline ends. The CDR3 is 12 amino acids. The CDR3 here is CASSLSPREQYF. The CDR3 region has the DNA TGTGCCAGCAGTTTGAGCCCGAGGGAGCAGTACTTC.

The rearrangement links TRBV5-4 to TRBJ2-2; 7 bases fit TRBD2. Germline V lookup: CDR1 SGHNT, CDR2 YYREEE (reference sequence). This CDR3 is 15 amino acids long. J was trimmed by 3 bases and V by 4 bases; bases with no gene match: 6. CDR3 nucleotides: TGTGCCAGCAGCCCGTACCGGGGGGACACCGGGGAGCTGTTTTTT. Translating it yields CASSPYRGDTGELFF.